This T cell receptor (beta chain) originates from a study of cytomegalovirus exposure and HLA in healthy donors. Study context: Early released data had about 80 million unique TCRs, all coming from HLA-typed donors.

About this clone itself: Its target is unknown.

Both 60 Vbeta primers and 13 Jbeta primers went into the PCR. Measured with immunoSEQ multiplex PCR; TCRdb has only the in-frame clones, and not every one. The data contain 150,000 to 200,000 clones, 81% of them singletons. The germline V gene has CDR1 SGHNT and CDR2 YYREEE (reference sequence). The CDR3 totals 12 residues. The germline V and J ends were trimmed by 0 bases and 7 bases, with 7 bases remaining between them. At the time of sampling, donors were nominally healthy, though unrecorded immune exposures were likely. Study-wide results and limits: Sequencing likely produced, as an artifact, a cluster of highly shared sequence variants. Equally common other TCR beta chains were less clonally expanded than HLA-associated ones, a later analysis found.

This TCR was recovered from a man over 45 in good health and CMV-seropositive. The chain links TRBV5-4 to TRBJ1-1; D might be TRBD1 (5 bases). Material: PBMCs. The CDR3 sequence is CASSLDRSEAFF. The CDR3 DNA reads TGTGCCAGCAGCTTGGACAGGAGTGAAGCTTTCTTT. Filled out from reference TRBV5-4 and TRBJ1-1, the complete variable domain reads ETGVTQSPTHLIKTRGQQVTLRCSSQSGHNTVSWYQQALGQGPQFIFQYYREEENGRGNFPPRFSGLQFPNYSSELNVNALELDDSALYLCASSLDRSEAFFGQGTRLTVV.